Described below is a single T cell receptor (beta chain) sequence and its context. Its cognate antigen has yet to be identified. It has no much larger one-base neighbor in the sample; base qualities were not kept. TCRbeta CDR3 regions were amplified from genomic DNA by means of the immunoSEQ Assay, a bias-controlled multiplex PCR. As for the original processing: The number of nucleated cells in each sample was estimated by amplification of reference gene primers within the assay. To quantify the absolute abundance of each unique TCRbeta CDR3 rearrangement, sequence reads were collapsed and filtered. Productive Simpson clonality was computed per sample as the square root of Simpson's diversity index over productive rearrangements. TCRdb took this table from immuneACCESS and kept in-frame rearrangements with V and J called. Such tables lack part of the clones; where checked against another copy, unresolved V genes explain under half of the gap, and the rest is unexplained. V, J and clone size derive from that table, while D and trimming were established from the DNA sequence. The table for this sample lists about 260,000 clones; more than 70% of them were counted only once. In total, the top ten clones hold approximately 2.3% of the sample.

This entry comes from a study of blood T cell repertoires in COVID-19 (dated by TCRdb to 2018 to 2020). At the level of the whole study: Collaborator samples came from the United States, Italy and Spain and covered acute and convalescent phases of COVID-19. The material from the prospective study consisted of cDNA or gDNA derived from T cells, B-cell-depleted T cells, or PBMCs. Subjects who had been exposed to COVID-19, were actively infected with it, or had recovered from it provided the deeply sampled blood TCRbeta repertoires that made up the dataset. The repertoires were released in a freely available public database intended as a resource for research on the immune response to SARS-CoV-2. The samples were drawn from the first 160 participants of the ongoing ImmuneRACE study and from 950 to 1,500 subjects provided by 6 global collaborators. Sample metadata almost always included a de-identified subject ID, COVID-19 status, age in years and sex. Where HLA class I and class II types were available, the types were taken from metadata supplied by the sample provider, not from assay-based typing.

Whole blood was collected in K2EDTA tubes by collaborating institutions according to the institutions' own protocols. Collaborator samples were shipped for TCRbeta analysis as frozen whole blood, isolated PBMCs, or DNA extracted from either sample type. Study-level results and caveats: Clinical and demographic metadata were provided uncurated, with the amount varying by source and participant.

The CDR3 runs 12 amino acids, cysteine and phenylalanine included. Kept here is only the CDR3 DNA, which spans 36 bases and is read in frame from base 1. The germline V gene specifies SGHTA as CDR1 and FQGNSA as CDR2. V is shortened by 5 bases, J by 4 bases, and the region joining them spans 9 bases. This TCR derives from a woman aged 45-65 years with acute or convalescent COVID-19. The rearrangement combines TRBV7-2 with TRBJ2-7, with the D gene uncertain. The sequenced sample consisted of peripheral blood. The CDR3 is CASSPFPYEQYF. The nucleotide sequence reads TGTGCCAGCAGCCCCTTTCCGTACGAGCAGTACTTC.